This T cell receptor (beta chain) was found in a study of T cells in Graves' hyperthyroidism and ophthalmopathy. Whole-study findings and limits: Ophthalmopathy, as predicted by the model, came a median about seven months after the prediction. Through a model of 13 V-J features, ophthalmopathy was separated from stable hyperthyroidism.

Diagnostic decisions used clinical symptoms, serum thyroxine and TRAb, thyroid ultrasound and orbital computed tomography. The TCR beta CDR3 regions underwent amplification using RNA transcripts as the source. First-round RT-PCR of the TCR CDR3 relied on the HTBI primer set. TCRdb reprocessed the multiplex PCR reads via MiXCR and lists one record per CDR3 protein. The sample carries around 400,000 distinct CDR3 sequences, 15% recorded once. CDR1 is SEHNR, CDR2 FQNEAQ, per germline (reference sequence). The CDR3 contains 15 residues. J was trimmed by 9 bases and V by 2 bases; bases with no gene match: 4. On this clonotype itself: Antigen specificity is unknown.

The source of this sequence is a woman aged 60 to 75 with Graves' ophthalmopathy. The genes are TRBV7-9 and TRBJ2-1, with TRBD2 identical over 13 bases. Sequencing was carried out using blood. Written as DNA, the CDR3 is TGTGCCAGCAGCTTATCGGGACTAGCGGGGTCTGAGCAGTTCTTC. Its translation is CASSLSGLAGSEQFF. The variable domain in full, completed from reference TRBV7-9 and TRBJ2-1, reads DTGVSQNPRHKITKRGQNVTFRCDPISEHNRLYWYRQTLGQGPEFLTYFQNEAQLEKSRLLSDRFSAERPKGSFSTLEIQRTEQGDSAMYLCASSLSGLAGSEQFFGPGTRLTVL.